The rows below give T cell receptor beta chains drawn from one sample of a study of blood T cell repertoires in COVID-19. This table comes from immunoSEQ multiplex PCR, and its TCRdb copy is limited to in-frame clones, with some not included. The table includes 350,000 to 400,000 clones, 65% to 90% detected once. Sequencing was carried out using peripheral blood. The origin of the receptors is a woman aged 55 to 70 with COVID-19, enrolled during active disease. The CDR3 runs from the conserved cysteine through the conserved F or W. Fields, in order: V gene, clone size, J gene, D gene, CDR3 protein, CDR3 DNA. A D gene is named only where the DNA matches it firmly. Expanded clones get a size class; other rows say once, few or many, or leave the size out.

v_gene: TRBV29-1
abundance: -
j_gene: TRBJ1-2
d_gene: -
CDR3aa: CSVPWGLGYTF
CDR3nt: TGCAGCGTGCCTTGGGGCTTGGGCTACACCTTC

v_gene: TRBV5-6
abundance: -
j_gene: TRBJ1-6
d_gene: -
CDR3aa: CASSSGGGVAYLNSPLHF
CDR3nt: TGTGCCAGCAGCTCCGGGGGGGGAGTAGCCTACCTCAATTCACCCCTCCACTTT

v_gene: TRBV6-4
abundance: once
j_gene: TRBJ2-2
d_gene: TRBD1
CDR3aa: CATSGTGGTGELFF
CDR3nt: TGTGCCACCTCGGGGACAGGGGGCACCGGGGAGCTGTTTTTT

v_gene: TRBV10-3
abundance: -
j_gene: TRBJ1-3
d_gene: -
CDR3aa: CAISGSDGTGNTIYF
CDR3nt: TGTGCCATCAGTGGATCCGATGGCACTGGAAACACCATATATTTT

v_gene: TRBV24-1
abundance: once
j_gene: TRBJ1-3
d_gene: -
CDR3aa: CATSDLGSESGNTIYF
CDR3nt: TGTGCCACCAGTGATTTAGGGAGCGAATCTGGAAACACCATATATTTT

v_gene: TRBV19
abundance: -
j_gene: TRBJ1-2
d_gene: TRBD1
CDR3aa: CASTPDRGLGGYTF
CDR3nt: TGTGCCAGTACCCCGGACAGGGGGCTCGGTGGCTACACCTTC

v_gene: TRBV7-9
abundance: -
j_gene: TRBJ1-4
d_gene: -
CDR3aa: CASRSRVAPNEKLFF
CDR3nt: TGTGCCAGCAGATCACGGGTGGCGCCTAATGAAAAACTGTTTTTT

v_gene: TRBV19
abundance: -
j_gene: TRBJ2-7
d_gene: TRBD1
CDR3aa: CASRKGDRVGEQYF
CDR3nt: TGTGCCAGTAGGAAGGGGGACAGGGTAGGCGAGCAGTACTTC

v_gene: TRBV7-2
abundance: -
j_gene: TRBJ1-4
d_gene: -
CDR3aa: CASTNRGIRTNEKLFF
CDR3nt: TGTGCCAGCACCAACCGGGGGATAAGAACTAATGAAAAACTGTTTTTT

v_gene: TRBV4-1
abundance: -
j_gene: TRBJ2-5
d_gene: -
CDR3aa: CASSLAYQETQYF
CDR3nt: TGCGCCAGCAGCCTAGCCTACCAAGAGACCCAGTACTTC

v_gene: TRBV24-1
abundance: -
j_gene: TRBJ2-1
d_gene: -
CDR3aa: CATSDPGTLDGEQFF
CDR3nt: TGTGCCACCAGTGACCCCGGGACTCTTGACGGTGAGCAGTTCTTC

v_gene: TRBV9
abundance: -
j_gene: TRBJ1-2
d_gene: TRBD1
CDR3aa: CASTQQGYGYTF
CDR3nt: TGTGCCAGCACCCAACAGGGGTATGGCTACACCTTC

v_gene: TRBV4-1
abundance: once
j_gene: TRBJ2-2
d_gene: TRBD2
CDR3aa: CASSQRLAANTGELFF
CDR3nt: TGCGCCAGCAGCCAACGACTAGCGGCGAACACCGGGGAGCTGTTTTTT

v_gene: TRBV3-1/TRBV3-2
abundance: -
j_gene: TRBJ2-7
d_gene: TRBD1
CDR3aa: CASSARGQGGSHEQYF
CDR3nt: TGTGCCAGCAGCGCCCGAGGCCAAGGGGGCAGCCACGAGCAGTACTTC

v_gene: TRBV7-3
abundance: -
j_gene: TRBJ2-3
d_gene: -
CDR3aa: CASSLEFTDTQYF
CDR3nt: TGTGCCAGCAGCCTAGAGTTCACAGATACGCAGTATTTT

v_gene: TRBV29-1
abundance: -
j_gene: TRBJ2-3
d_gene: -
CDR3aa: CSVRTDPGADTQYF
CDR3nt: TGCAGCGTTAGGACAGACCCCGGCGCAGATACGCAGTATTTT

v_gene: TRBV5-1
abundance: -
j_gene: TRBJ2-7
d_gene: TRBD2
CDR3aa: CASSGGVPEQYF
CDR3nt: TGCGCCAGCAGCGGGGGGGTCCCCGAGCAGTACTTC

v_gene: TRBV6-5
abundance: -
j_gene: TRBJ1-1
d_gene: TRBD1
CDR3aa: CASTRQGGTEAFF
CDR3nt: TGTGCCAGCACTAGACAGGGAGGCACTGAAGCTTTCTTT

v_gene: TRBV11-2
abundance: few
j_gene: TRBJ1-2
d_gene: -
CDR3aa: CASIPNTGYSGYTF
CDR3nt: TGTGCCAGCATCCCGAATACTGGTTATTCTGGCTACACCTTC

v_gene: TRBV5-1
abundance: -
j_gene: TRBJ2-3
d_gene: TRBD1
CDR3aa: CASRADRGDTQYF
CDR3nt: TGCGCCAGCAGGGCGGACAGGGGAGATACGCAGTATTTT

v_gene: TRBV27
abundance: -
j_gene: TRBJ2-1
d_gene: TRBD1
CDR3aa: CASSSAGQGSTEQFF
CDR3nt: TGTGCCAGCAGTTCGGCCGGACAGGGAAGCACTGAGCAGTTCTTC

v_gene: TRBV11-2
abundance: -
j_gene: TRBJ2-1
d_gene: -
CDR3aa: CASSSTSYDNEQFF
CDR3nt: TGTGCCAGCAGCTCCACTTCGTACGACAATGAGCAGTTCTTC

v_gene: TRBV27
abundance: -
j_gene: TRBJ2-7
d_gene: -
CDR3aa: CASSPHSSYEQYF
CDR3nt: TGTGCCAGCAGCCCCCACAGCTCCTACGAGCAGTACTTC

v_gene: TRBV19
abundance: -
j_gene: TRBJ1-1
d_gene: -
CDR3aa: CASSPGGTNTEAFF
CDR3nt: TGTGCCAGTAGTCCCGGCGGGACGAACACTGAAGCTTTCTTT

v_gene: TRBV18
abundance: -
j_gene: TRBJ1-4
d_gene: -
CDR3aa: CASSPRAGTNEKLFF
CDR3nt: TGTGCCAGCTCACCAAGGGCAGGGACTAATGAAAAACTGTTTTTT

v_gene: TRBV6-5
abundance: -
j_gene: TRBJ2-7
d_gene: -
CDR3aa: CASRPPGTTYEQYF
CDR3nt: TGTGCCAGCAGACCCCCAGGAACCACCTACGAGCAGTACTTC

v_gene: TRBV9
abundance: -
j_gene: TRBJ2-2
d_gene: -
CDR3aa: CASSSSSGNTGELFF
CDR3nt: TGTGCCAGCAGCTCTTCGAGCGGGAACACCGGGGAGCTGTTTTTT

v_gene: TRBV7-2
abundance: -
j_gene: TRBJ2-2
d_gene: -
CDR3aa: CASRPRGSGSGELFF
CDR3nt: TGTGCCAGCAGACCCCGCGGCTCAGGGTCCGGGGAGCTGTTTTTT

v_gene: TRBV6-5
abundance: -
j_gene: TRBJ2-1
d_gene: TRBD2
CDR3aa: CASSYAGGPTHEQFF
CDR3nt: TGTGCCAGCAGTTACGCGGGGGGGCCAACTCATGAGCAGTTCTTC